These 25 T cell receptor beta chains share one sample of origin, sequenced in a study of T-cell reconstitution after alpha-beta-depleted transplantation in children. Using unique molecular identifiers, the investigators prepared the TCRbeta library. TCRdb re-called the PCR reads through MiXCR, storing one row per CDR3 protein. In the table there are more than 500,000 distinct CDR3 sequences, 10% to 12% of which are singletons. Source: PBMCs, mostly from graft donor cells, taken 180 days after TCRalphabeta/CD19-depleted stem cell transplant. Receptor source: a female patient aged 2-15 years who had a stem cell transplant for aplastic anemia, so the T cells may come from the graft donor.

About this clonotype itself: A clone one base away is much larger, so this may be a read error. The DNA of the CDR3 is TGCGCCAGCAGCCAAACCGACAGGGTGAGCACTCAAGCTTTCTTT. The encoded protein is CASSQTDRVSTQAFF. The J gene is TRBJ1-1, the V gene TRBV4-3; 7 nucleotides align to TRBD1. Looked up from germline, CDR1 is LGHNA and CDR2 is YSLEER. This CDR3 spans 15 amino acids.

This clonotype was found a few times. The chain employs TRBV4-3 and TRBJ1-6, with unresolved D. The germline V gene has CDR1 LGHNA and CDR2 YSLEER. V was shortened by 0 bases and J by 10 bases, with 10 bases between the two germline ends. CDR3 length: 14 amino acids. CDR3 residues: CASSQERLGSPLHF. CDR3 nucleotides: TGCGCCAGCAGCCAAGAAAGGTTGGGGTCACCCCTCCACTTT.

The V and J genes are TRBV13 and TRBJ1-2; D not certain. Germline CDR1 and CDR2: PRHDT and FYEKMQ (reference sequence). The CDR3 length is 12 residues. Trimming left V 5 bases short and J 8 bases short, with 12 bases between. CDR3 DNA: TGTGCCAGCAGCCCGTTAGGTGTGGGCTACACCTTC. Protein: CASSPLGVGYTF.

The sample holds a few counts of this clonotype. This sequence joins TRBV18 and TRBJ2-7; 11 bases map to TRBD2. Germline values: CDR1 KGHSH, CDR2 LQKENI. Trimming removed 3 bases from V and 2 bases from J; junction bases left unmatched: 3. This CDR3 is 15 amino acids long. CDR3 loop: CASSPGLADAYEQYF. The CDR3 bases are TGTGCCAGCTCACCGGGACTAGCGGATGCCTACGAGCAGTACTTC.

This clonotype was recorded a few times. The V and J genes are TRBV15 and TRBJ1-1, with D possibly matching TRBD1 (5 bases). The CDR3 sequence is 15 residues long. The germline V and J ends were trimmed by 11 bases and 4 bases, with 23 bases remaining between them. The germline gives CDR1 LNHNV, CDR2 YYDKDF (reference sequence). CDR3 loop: CAEFTGAQRVTEAFF. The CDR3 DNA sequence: TGTGCCGAATTTACCGGGGCCCAAAGGGTCACTGAAGCTTTCTTT.

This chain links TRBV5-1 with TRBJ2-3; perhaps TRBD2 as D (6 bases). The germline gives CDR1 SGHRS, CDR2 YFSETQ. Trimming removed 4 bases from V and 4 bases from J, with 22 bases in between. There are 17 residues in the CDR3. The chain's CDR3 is CASSTRSLVEGPDTQYF. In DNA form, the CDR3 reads TGCGCCAGCAGCACCCGAAGTCTGGTGGAGGGGCCAGATACGCAGTATTTT. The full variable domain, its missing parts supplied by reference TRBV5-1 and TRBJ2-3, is KAGVTQTPRYLIKTRGQQVTLSCSPISGHRSVSWYQQTPGQGLQFLFEYFSETQRNKGNFPGRFSGRQFSNSRSEMNVSTLELGDSALYLCASSTRSLVEGPDTQYFGPGTRLTVL.

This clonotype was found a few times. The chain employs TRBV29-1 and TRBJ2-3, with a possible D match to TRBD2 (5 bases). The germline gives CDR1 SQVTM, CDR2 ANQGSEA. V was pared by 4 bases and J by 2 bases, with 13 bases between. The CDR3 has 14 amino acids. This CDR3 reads CSVGKRKITDTQYF. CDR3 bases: TGCAGCGTTGGGAAGCGGAAAATCACAGATACGCAGTATTTT.

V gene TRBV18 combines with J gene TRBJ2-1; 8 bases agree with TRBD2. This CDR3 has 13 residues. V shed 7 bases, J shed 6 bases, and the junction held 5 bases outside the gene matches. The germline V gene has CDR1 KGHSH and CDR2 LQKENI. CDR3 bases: TGTGCCAGCTTCTTCCGGGAGGGCAATGAGCAGTTCTTC. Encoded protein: CASFFREGNEQFF.

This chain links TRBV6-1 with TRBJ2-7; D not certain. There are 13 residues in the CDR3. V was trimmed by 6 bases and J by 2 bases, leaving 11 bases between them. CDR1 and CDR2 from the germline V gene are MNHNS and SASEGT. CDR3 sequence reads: CASRIQETYEQYV. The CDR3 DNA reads TGTGCCAGCAGGATACAAGAGACCTACGAGCAGTACGTC.

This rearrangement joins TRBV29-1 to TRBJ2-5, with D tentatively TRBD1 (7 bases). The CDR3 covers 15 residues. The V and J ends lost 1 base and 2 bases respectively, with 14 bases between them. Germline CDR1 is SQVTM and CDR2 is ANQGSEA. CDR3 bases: TGCAGCGTTGAAGGAGCAGGGGGGATTCAAGAGACCCAGTACTTC. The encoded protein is CSVEGAGGIQETQYF.

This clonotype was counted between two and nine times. The CDR3 coding sequence is TGTGCCAGCAGCCAAAGCGGGGTTCGTGCTGAAGCTTTCTTT. It specifies CASSQSGVRAEAFF. J is TRBJ1-1 and V is TRBV3-1; D remains ambiguous. Trimming left V 2 bases short and J 6 bases short, with 13 bases between. The germline CDR1 and CDR2 sequences are LGHDT and YNNKEL (reference sequence). The CDR3 covers 14 residues.

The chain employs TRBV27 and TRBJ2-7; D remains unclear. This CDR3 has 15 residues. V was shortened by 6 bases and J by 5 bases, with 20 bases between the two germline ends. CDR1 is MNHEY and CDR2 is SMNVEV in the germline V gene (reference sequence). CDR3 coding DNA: TGTGCCAGCAGCTACCTTGGATTCTGGGCCAACGAGCAGTACTTC. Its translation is CASSYLGFWANEQYF.

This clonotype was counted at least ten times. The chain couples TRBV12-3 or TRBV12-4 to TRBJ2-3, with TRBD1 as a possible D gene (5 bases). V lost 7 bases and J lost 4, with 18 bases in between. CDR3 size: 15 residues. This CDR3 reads CASTLGQGGADTQYF. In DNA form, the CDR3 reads TGTGCCAGCACCTTGGGTCAGGGTGGGGCAGATACGCAGTATTTT.

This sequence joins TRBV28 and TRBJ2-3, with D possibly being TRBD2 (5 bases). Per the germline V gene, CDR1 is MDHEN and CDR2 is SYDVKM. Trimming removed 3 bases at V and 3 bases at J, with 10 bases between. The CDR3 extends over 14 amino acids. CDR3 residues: CASSLQSGTDTQYF. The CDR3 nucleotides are TGTGCCAGCAGTTTGCAAAGCGGTACAGATACGCAGTATTTT.

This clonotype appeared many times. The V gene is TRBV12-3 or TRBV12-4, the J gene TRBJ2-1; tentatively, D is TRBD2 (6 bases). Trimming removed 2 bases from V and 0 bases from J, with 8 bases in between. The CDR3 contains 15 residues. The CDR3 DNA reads TGTGCCAGCAGTTTATTAGCGGTCTCCTACAATGAGCAGTTCTTC. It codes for CASSLLAVSYNEQFF.

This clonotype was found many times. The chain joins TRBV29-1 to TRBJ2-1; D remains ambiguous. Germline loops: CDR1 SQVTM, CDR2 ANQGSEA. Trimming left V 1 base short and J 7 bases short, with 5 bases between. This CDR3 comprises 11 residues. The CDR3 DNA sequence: TGCAGCGTTGAAGTTTTGAATGAGCAGTTCTTC. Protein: CSVEVLNEQFF.

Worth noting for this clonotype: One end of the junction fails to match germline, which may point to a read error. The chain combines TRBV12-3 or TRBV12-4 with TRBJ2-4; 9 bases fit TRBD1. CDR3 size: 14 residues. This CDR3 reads CASSLGWDRDMQYF. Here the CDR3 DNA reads TGTGCCAGCAGTTTAGGGTGGGACAGGGACATGCAGTACTTC.

CDR3: CASSSLSQGRNANYGYTF. In DNA form, the CDR3 reads TGTGCCAGCAGTTCCCTCTCCCAGGGGAGAAACGCTAACTATGGCTACACCTTC. The V call is TRBV27, the J call TRBJ1-2; possible D gene TRBD1, 6 bases. The CDR3 covers 18 residues. CDR1 and CDR2 (germline): MNHEY, SMNVEV (reference sequence). V was cut by 4 bases and J by 0 bases, with 21 bases left in between.

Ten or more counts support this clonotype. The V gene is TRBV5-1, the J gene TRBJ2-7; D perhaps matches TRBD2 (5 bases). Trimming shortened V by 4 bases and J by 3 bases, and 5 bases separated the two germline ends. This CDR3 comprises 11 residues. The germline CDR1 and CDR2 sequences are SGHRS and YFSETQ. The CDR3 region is CASSRDYEQYF. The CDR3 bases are TGCGCCAGCAGCCGGGACTACGAGCAGTACTTC.

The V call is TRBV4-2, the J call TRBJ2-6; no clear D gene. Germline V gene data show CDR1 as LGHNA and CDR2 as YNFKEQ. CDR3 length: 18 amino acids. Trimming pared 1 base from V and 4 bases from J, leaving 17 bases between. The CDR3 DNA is TGTGCCAGCAGCCAAGGAGTAAAAGGCAGTCCCGGGGCCAACGTCCTGACTTTC. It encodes CASSQGVKGSPGANVLTF.

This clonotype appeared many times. Written as DNA, the CDR3 is TGTGCCACCAGTGATTTCATGGGCGGCGGAGATACGCAGTATTTT. Residues: CATSDFMGGGDTQYF. This chain uses TRBV24-1 with TRBJ2-3; D not resolved. The germline V gene encodes CDR1 KGHDR and CDR2 SFDVKD. CDR3 length: 15 amino acids. V was pared by 1 base and J by 5 bases, with 12 bases between.

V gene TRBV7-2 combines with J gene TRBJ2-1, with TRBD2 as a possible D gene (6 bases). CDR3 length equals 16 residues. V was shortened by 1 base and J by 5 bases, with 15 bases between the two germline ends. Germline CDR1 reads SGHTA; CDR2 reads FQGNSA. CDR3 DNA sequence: TGTGCCAGCAGCTTAGTTCCGGGACTTAAGAACAATGAGCAGTTCTTC. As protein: CASSLVPGLKNNEQFF.

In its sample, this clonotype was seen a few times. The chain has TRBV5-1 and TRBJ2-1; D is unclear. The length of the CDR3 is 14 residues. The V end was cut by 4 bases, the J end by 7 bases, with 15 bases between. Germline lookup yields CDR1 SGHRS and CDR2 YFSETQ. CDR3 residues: CASSPISALNEQFF. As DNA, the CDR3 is TGCGCCAGCAGCCCAATCTCGGCCCTGAATGAGCAGTTCTTC.

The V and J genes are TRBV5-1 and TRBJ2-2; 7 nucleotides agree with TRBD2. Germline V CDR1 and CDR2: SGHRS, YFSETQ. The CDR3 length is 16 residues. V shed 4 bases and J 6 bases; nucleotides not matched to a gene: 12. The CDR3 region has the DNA TGCGCCAGCAGCCCGGAAGTGGGAGGGAGCCCCGGGGAGCTGTTTTTT. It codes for CASSPEVGGSPGELFF.

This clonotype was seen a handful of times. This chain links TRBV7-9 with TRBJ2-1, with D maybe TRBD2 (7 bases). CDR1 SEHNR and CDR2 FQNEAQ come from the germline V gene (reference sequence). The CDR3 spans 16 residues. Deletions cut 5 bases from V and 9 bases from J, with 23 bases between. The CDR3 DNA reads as TGTGCCAGCAGCCCGGACAGTTTCGGGACTAACTTTGAGCAGTTCTTC. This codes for CASSPDSFGTNFEQFF.